Sequencing of this TCR beta chain was carried out in a study of blood T cell repertoires in COVID-19. About the study: Material from acute and convalescent COVID-19 was sourced from the United States, Italy and Spain. PBMCs, B-cell-depleted T cells, or T cells were the source of the cDNA or gDNA that made up the material.

Original methodology: Nucleated cell counts were estimated from reference gene primer amplification. Produced via immunoSEQ multiplex PCR; TCRdb's table is partial and in-frame only. That table gives V, J and clone size, and the DNA gave D and trimming. The sample shows about 340,000 clones, about 90% of them seen only once. Trimming shortened V by 0 bases and J by 5 bases, and 14 bases separated the two germline ends. CDR1 is SGHRS, CDR2 YFSETQ, per germline. The CDR3 is made up of 15 amino acids. Sequenced sample: peripheral blood. The clonotype was recovered from a woman aged 18-29 years who had recovered from COVID-19. This sequence joins TRBV5-1 and TRBJ2-5, with D possibly being TRBD2 (5 bases). The CDR3 loop is CASSLAGRGWETQYF. The CDR3 coding sequence is TGCGCCAGCAGCTTGGCCGGTCGGGGTTGGGAGACCCAGTACTTC.